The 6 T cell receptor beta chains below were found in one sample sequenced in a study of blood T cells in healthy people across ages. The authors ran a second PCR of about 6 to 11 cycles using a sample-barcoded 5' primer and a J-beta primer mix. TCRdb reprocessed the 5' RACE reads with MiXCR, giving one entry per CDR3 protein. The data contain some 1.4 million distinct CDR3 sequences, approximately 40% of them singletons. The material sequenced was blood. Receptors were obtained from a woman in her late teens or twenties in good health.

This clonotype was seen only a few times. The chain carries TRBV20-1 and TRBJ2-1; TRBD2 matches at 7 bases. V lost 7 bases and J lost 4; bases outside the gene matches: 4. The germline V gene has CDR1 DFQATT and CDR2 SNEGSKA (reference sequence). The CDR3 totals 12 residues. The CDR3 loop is CSGLAVYNEQFF. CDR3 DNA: TGCAGTGGGCTAGCGGTATACAATGAGCAGTTCTTC.

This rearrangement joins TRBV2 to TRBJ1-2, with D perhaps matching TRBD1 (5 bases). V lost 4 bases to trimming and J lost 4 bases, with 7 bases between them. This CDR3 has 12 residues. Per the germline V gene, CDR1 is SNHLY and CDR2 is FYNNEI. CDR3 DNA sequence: TGTGCCAGCAGTGTGGGGCCCTATGGCTACACCTTC. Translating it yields CASSVGPYGYTF.

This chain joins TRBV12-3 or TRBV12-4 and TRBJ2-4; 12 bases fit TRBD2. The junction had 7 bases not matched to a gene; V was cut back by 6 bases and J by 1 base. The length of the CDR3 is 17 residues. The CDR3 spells CASSSSGRAPAKNIQYF. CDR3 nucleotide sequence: TGTGCCAGCAGCTCTAGCGGGAGGGCCCCGGCCAAAAACATTCAGTACTTC.

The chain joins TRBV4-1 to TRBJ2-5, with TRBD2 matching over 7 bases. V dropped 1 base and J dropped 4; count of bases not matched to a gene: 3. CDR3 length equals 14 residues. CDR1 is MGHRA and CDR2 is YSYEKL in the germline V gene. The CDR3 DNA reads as TGCGCCAGCAGCCAAGGTGCTAGCGGAGAGACCCAGTACTTC. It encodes CASSQGASGETQYF.

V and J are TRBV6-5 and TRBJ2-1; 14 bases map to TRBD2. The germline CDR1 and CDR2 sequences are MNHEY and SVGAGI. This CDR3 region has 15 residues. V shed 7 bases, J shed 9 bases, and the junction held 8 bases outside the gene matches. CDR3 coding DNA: TGTGCCAGCATTCCCGGGACTAGCGGGAGAGGTGAGCAGTTCTTC. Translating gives CASIPGTSGRGEQFF.

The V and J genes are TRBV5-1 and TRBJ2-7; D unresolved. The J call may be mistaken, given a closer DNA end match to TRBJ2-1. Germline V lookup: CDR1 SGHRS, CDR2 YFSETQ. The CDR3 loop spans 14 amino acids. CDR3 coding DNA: TGCGCCAGCAGCCCAGTTCGGAAGCGATACGAGCAGTTCTTC. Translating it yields CASSPVRKRYEQFF.